This record looks at one T cell receptor (beta chain) sequence and its context. A single record per CDR3 protein comes from TCRdb applying MiXCR to the 5' RACE reads. This table holds roughly 340,000 distinct CDR3 sequences, about 28% found once. V lost 1 base and J lost 5; bases outside the gene matches: 6. The CDR3 contains 14 residues. Germline V lookup: CDR1 DFQATT, CDR2 SNEGSKA (reference sequence). The data were obtained in a study of identical twins' blood T cells. Material: PBMCs. The source of this sequence is a woman between 18 and 55 years old in good health. The chain links TRBV20-1 to TRBJ2-3; TRBD2 matches 7 bases. CDR3 coding DNA: TGCAGTGCTAGAGTTGAACTAGCGCTAGATACGCAGTATTTT. Translated: CSARVELALDTQYF.